The 23 T cell receptor beta chains given below trace back to one sample, sequenced in a study of T cells in Graves' hyperthyroidism and ophthalmopathy. Amplification of TCR beta CDR3 regions was performed using RNA transcripts as template. HTBI primers were the set used in a first-round RT-PCR of the TCR CDR3. TCRdb reprocessed the multiplex PCR reads with MiXCR, giving one entry per CDR3 protein. Here the sample spans roughly 280,000 distinct CDR3 sequences, around 15% being singletons. The specimen was blood. The receptors originated from a woman between 55 and 75 years old with Graves' ophthalmopathy.

Only a few counts were recorded for this clonotype. This rearrangement joins TRBV12-3 or TRBV12-4 to TRBJ2-1, with TRBD2 as a possible D gene (5 bases). The CDR3 consists of 16 residues. The germline V and J ends were trimmed by 1 base and 2 bases, with 12 bases remaining between them. The chain's CDR3 is CASSLVSEVPYNEQFF. The CDR3 DNA reads TGTGCCAGCAGTTTAGTATCGGAGGTCCCCTACAATGAGCAGTTCTTC.

This clonotype was picked up a small number of times. The V call is TRBV5-4, the J call TRBJ1-4; D possibly corresponds to TRBD1 (6 bases). Germline values: CDR1 SGHNT, CDR2 YYREEE (reference sequence). V was trimmed by 2 bases and J by 8 bases, leaving 10 bases between them. This CDR3 region has 13 residues. The CDR3 spells CASSFRGGEKLFF. CDR3 in DNA: TGTGCCAGCAGCTTCAGGGGAGGGGAAAAACTGTTTTTT.

This clonotype was seen only a few times. The CDR3 nucleotides are TGTGCCAGCAGTCGGACAGGTGAATTTGTTCCCGGGGAGCTGTTTTTT. Amino acid sequence: CASSRTGEFVPGELFF. The rearrangement uses TRBV27 and TRBJ2-2, with 7 bases identical to TRBD1. This CDR3 comprises 16 residues. Trimming removed 5 bases from V and 6 bases from J; junction bases left unmatched: 12. Germline V CDR1 and CDR2: MNHEY, SMNVEV (reference sequence).

This clonotype was recorded many times. The chain employs TRBV6-5 and TRBJ1-1; 9 nucleotides agree with TRBD1. The CDR3 is 15 amino acids. Per the germline V gene, CDR1 is MNHEY and CDR2 is SVGAGI. The trim removed 0 bases at V and 6 bases at J, leaving 5 bases unmatched. CDR3 DNA sequence: TGTGCCAGCAGTTACTCGATGGGGACAGGGTCTGAAGCTTTCTTT. Protein sequence: CASSYSMGTGSEAFF.

Remarks on this clonotype: With a much larger clone just one base away, this may be a read error. The V and J genes are TRBV7-2 and TRBJ1-3; perhaps TRBD1 as D (6 bases). Trimming cost V 3 bases and J 2 bases, with 14 bases left between them. Germline CDR1 SGHTA, CDR2 FQGNSA. The CDR3 totals 16 residues. This chain's CDR3 is CASSFRGAGTGNTIYF. CDR3 bases: TGTGCCAGCAGCTTTCGGGGGGCAGGAACTGGAAACACCATATATTTT. Supplemented by reference TRBV7-2 and TRBJ1-3, the full variable domain reads GAGVSQSPSNKVTEKGKDVELRCDPISGHTALYWYRQSLGQGLEFLIYFQGNSAPDKSGLPSDRFSAERTGGSVSTLTIQRTQQEDSAVYLCASSFRGAGTGNTIYFGEGSWLTVV.

The chain combines TRBV5-1 with TRBJ1-5, with D unresolved. Germline-derived CDR1 and CDR2 are SGHRS and YFSETQ. Trimming took 0 bases from V and 4 from J, leaving 11 bases between them. The CDR3 covers 15 residues. The CDR3 spells CASSLGTAPNQPQHF. DNA of the CDR3: TGCGCCAGCAGCTTGGGTACAGCGCCTAATCAGCCCCAGCATTTT.

At least ten counts were recorded for this clonotype. The chain employs TRBV14 and TRBJ2-7, with 10 bases fitting TRBD1. The CDR3 consists of 16 residues. Germline V CDR1 and CDR2: SGHDN, FVKESK. The ends lost 4 bases at V and 4 bases at J; junction bases unmatched: 10. CDR3 in DNA: TGTGCCAGCAGCCGGACCGGGGGACAGGGGTTATACGAGCAGTACTTC. Translated: CASSRTGGQGLYEQYF.

At least ten counts were recorded for this clonotype. The CDR3 coding sequence is TGTGCCAGCAGCTTGAGGATCCTAGCGGGAGCCGGGGAGCTGTTTTTT. Translated: CASSLRILAGAGELFF. V gene TRBV11-2 combines with J gene TRBJ2-2, with 10 bases aligning to TRBD2. The CDR3 consists of 16 residues. Germline CDR1 and CDR2: SGHAT and FQNNGV. The V gene end was trimmed by 3 bases and the J gene end by 6 bases; junction bases not matched to a gene: 7.

This clonotype was detected ten times or more. This chain connects TRBV3-1 to TRBJ1-4, with D possibly matching TRBD1 (5 bases). V was shortened by 4 bases and J by 7 bases, with 13 bases between the two germline ends. Germline CDR1 LGHDT, CDR2 YNNKEL (reference sequence). This CDR3 has 14 residues. CDR3 amino acids: CASSRGVRSEKLFF. In DNA, the CDR3 is TGTGCCAGCAGCCGAGGGGTTCGGAGTGAAAAACTGTTTTTT.

This clonotype was counted only a few times. V gene TRBV6-1 combines with J gene TRBJ2-3; D unresolved. With 5 bases removed from V and 0 bases from J, the gap between germline ends came to 9 bases. This CDR3 contains 14 residues. CDR1 MNHNS and CDR2 SASEGT come from the germline V gene. The CDR3 DNA reads TGTGCCAGCAGTAGCAGATATAGCACAGATACGCAGTATTTT. Translation: CASSSRYSTDTQYF.

About this clonotype: Mismatch with germline at one junction end may stem from a read error. This chain joins TRBV2 and TRBJ2-1, with 12 bases lining up with TRBD2. The V gene's germline CDR1 is SNHLY and CDR2 FYNNEI. The CDR3 spans 16 residues. The CDR3 here is CASSERLAGAYNEQFF. The CDR3 DNA is TGCGCCAGCAGTGAACGACTAGCGGGAGCCTACAATGAGCAGTTCTTC.

Only a few counts were recorded for this clonotype. The CDR3 region is CASSIPRQPQHF. In DNA form, the CDR3 reads TGTGCCAGTAGTATCCCACGTCAGCCCCAGCATTTT. The chain couples TRBV19 to TRBJ1-5; D gene unclear. V gave up 3 bases and J gave up 6 bases, with 6 bases separating them. The CDR3 runs 12 residues. Germline V gene data show CDR1 as LNHDA and CDR2 as SQIVND (reference sequence).

The chain recombines TRBV9 with TRBJ2-1, with 9 bases lining up with TRBD1. CDR1 and CDR2 (germline): SGDLS, YYNGEE. This CDR3 has 15 residues. Trimming took 3 bases from V and 10 from J; bases not matched to a gene: 11. The CDR3 DNA follows: TGTGCCAGCAGCGGCCTGGACAGGGGATTGGAGGAGCAGTTCTTC. This gives the protein CASSGLDRGLEEQFF. Complete variable domain (other parts from reference TRBV9 and TRBJ2-1): DSGVTQTPKHLITATGQRVTLRCSPRSGDLSVYWYQQSLDQGLQFLIQYYNGEERAKGNILERFSAQQFPDLHSELNLSSLELGDSALYFCASSGLDRGLEEQFFGPGTRLTVL.

This chain joins TRBV9 and TRBJ1-5; TRBD1 matches at 7 bases. Trimming cost V 4 bases and J 0 bases; bases outside gene matches: 7. CDR3 length equals 16 residues. Germline lookup yields CDR1 SGDLS and CDR2 YYNGEE. The CDR3 coding sequence is TGTGCCAGCAGCTCTGGGGACAGATATAGCAATCAGCCCCAGCATTTT. Translation gives CASSSGDRYSNQPQHF.

This clonotype was seen at least ten times. This chain uses TRBV9 with TRBJ2-3; D might be TRBD2 (6 bases). The V end was cut by 3 bases, the J end by 0 bases, with 14 bases between. This CDR3 spans 16 amino acids. Germline CDR1 is SGDLS and CDR2 is YYNGEE. CDR3 residues: CASSAGVSGSTDTQYF. The CDR3 nucleotides read TGTGCCAGCAGCGCCGGGGTCAGCGGGAGCACAGATACGCAGTATTTT.

This clonotype was observed at least ten times. The chain has TRBV6-5 and TRBJ2-3; TRBD1 agrees at 9 bases. Trimming removed 4 bases from V and 5 bases from J; junction bases left unmatched: 7. Germline V CDR1 and CDR2: MNHEY, SVGAGI. The CDR3 covers 15 residues. DNA for the CDR3: TGTGCCAGCAGTTCCTTTCGGGGACAGGGAGATACGCAGTATTTT. Translating gives CASSSFRGQGDTQYF.

This chain connects TRBV5-5 to TRBJ1-5, with TRBD1 matching 9 bases. The germline V gene encodes CDR1 SGHKS and CDR2 YYEKEE (reference sequence). V trimming: 3 bases; J trimming: 6 bases; junction bases outside the gene matches: 4. The CDR3 has 14 amino acids. The CDR3 region is CASSWDRVRQPQHF. The CDR3 nucleotides read TGTGCCAGCAGCTGGGACAGGGTTCGTCAGCCCCAGCATTTT.

This clonotype showed up many times. This sequence joins TRBV5-1 and TRBJ2-1; D unresolved. Trimming removed 0 bases at V and 5 bases at J, with 9 bases between. Per the germline V gene, CDR1 is SGHRS and CDR2 is YFSETQ. The CDR3 extends over 14 amino acids. The CDR3 reads CASSLEGFDNEQFF. CDR3 coding DNA: TGCGCCAGCAGCTTGGAGGGTTTTGACAATGAGCAGTTCTTC. Complete variable domain (other parts from reference TRBV5-1 and TRBJ2-1): KAGVTQTPRYLIKTRGQQVTLSCSPISGHRSVSWYQQTPGQGLQFLFEYFSETQRNKGNFPGRFSGRQFSNSRSEMNVSTLELGDSALYLCASSLEGFDNEQFFGPGTRLTVL.

This clonotype was found many times. This CDR3 is CASSEVVRAFF. CDR3 DNA: TGTGCCAGCAGTGAAGTGGTTAGGGCTTTCTTT. V usage is TRBV6-1 and J usage is TRBJ1-1; no definite D call. This CDR3 region has 11 residues. V was pared by 1 base and J by 11 bases, with 8 bases between. CDR1 and CDR2 from the germline V gene are MNHNS and SASEGT.

This clonotype was detected ten times or more. V and J are TRBV10-3 and TRBJ2-3, with 16 bases matching TRBD2. The CDR3 runs to 19 residues. Germline values: CDR1 ENHRY, CDR2 SYGVKD. J lost 3 bases, V lost 6 bases, and 12 bases had no gene match. In DNA, the CDR3 is TGTGCCATCAGCTCTAAGGGGACTAGCGGGAGGGAAGAGACAGATACGCAGTATTTT. It yields the protein CAISSKGTSGREETDTQYF.

This clonotype showed up many times. The CDR3 is CASSEPGARYNEQFF. The CDR3 DNA follows: TGTGCCAGCAGTGAGCCGGGCGCTAGGTACAATGAGCAGTTCTTC. The rearrangement uses TRBV12-3 or TRBV12-4 and TRBJ2-1; D ambiguous. Trimming left V 5 bases short and J 4 bases short, with 15 bases between. The CDR3 is 15 amino acids.

This clonotype occurred many times. The V and J genes are TRBV30 and TRBJ2-1; TRBD2 aligns across 15 bases. Germline loops: CDR1 GTSNPN, CDR2 SVGIG (reference sequence). This CDR3 is built from 13 residues. V gave up 6 bases and J gave up 10 bases; unmatched junction bases: 4. This CDR3 is CACGLAGGEEQFF. The DNA for the CDR3 is TGTGCCTGCGGACTAGCGGGAGGGGAAGAGCAGTTCTTC.

This clonotype was observed at least ten times. The chain uses TRBV10-3 and TRBJ1-5, with D uncertain. The V and J ends lost 2 bases and 1 base respectively, with 12 bases between them. Germline V lookup: CDR1 ENHRY, CDR2 SYGVKD. This CDR3 is 16 amino acids long. The CDR3 protein is CAISEQAPGSNQPQHF. The CDR3 DNA is TGTGCCATCAGTGAGCAAGCCCCGGGAAGCAATCAGCCCCAGCATTTT.